Each of the 25 T cell receptor beta chains below was sequenced from the same sample in a study of CD8+ T cells in alopecia areata. Extracted from the samples, RNA was reverse transcribed into cDNA to serve as the sequencing template. Clones were read by immunoSEQ multiplex PCR, and TCRdb kept only the in-frame ones, dropping some. The table includes roughly 170,000 clones, over 50% detected once. The starting material was CD4+ T cells sorted from blood, obtained at week 0. These receptors were collected from a human donor with alopecia areata.

The chain is built from TRBV6-6 and TRBJ1-1; D is uncertain. CDR3 length: 14 amino acids. CDR1 and CDR2 (germline): MNHNY, SVGAGI (reference sequence). V was clipped by 3 bases and J by 1 base, with 9 bases between them. DNA for the CDR3: TGTGCCAGCAGTTATACTACTGGGAACACTGAAGCTTTCTTT. It codes for CASSYTTGNTEAFF.

The V gene is TRBV29-1, the J gene TRBJ1-4; perhaps TRBD1 as D (6 bases). Between the trimmed V and J ends, which lost 5 bases and 8 bases, there was a span of 18 bases. Germline V CDR1 and CDR2: SQVTM, ANQGSEA. The CDR3 extends over 14 amino acids. The CDR3 coding sequence is TGCAGCGTTTACCAGACAGGCCGGGGCGAAAAACTGTTTTTT. Its protein is CSVYQTGRGEKLFF.

This chain joins TRBV6-6 and TRBJ2-5, with 9 bases aligning to TRBD1. Looked up from germline, CDR1 is MNHNY and CDR2 is SVGAGI (reference sequence). V trimming: 2 bases; J trimming: 4 bases; junction bases outside the gene matches: 8. The CDR3 has 16 residues. The CDR3 is CASSYRTGAGVETQYF. The CDR3 nucleotides are TGTGCCAGCAGTTACCGGACAGGGGCCGGAGTAGAGACCCAGTACTTC.

This chain links TRBV4-1 with TRBJ2-7, with 9 bases matching TRBD2. The germline V gene encodes CDR1 MGHRA and CDR2 YSYEKL. Unmatched junction bases numbered 12, after V lost 0 bases and J lost 3 bases. The CDR3 runs to 18 residues. The CDR3 DNA reads TGCGCCAGCAGCCAAGATCCCCCTCGGCGGGGGGGATTCTACGAGCAGTACTTC. It specifies CASSQDPPRRGGFYEQYF.

The rearrangement joins TRBV4-2 to TRBJ1-2; 7 nucleotides agree with TRBD1. Trimming at V came to 4 bases and at J to 4 bases, leaving 9 bases not matched to a gene. Germline-derived CDR1 and CDR2 are LGHNA and YNFKEQ. The CDR3 contains 15 residues. The CDR3 DNA is TGTGCCAGCAGCCTATCGGCCGCAGGGGGCTATGGCTACACCTTC. The encoded protein is CASSLSAAGGYGYTF.

This clone has only a few counts. J is TRBJ2-2 and V is TRBV29-1; D is undetermined. The CDR3 length is 14 residues. Trimming took off 4 bases at V and 5 bases at J, with 14 bases between the two ends. Germline lookup yields CDR1 SQVTM and CDR2 ANQGSEA. CDR3 bases: TGCAGCGTTGGGAATACCCGTGATACCGGGGAGCTGTTTTTT. The encoded protein is CSVGNTRDTGELFF.

In DNA, the CDR3 is TGCAGTGCTAATCTAGGAGGGCGACAGTACTTC. Translated, it gives CSANLGGRQYF. The chain combines TRBV20-1 with TRBJ2-5, with TRBD2 as a possible D gene (6 bases). Looked up from germline, CDR1 is DFQATT and CDR2 is SNEGSKA (reference sequence). This CDR3 region has 11 residues. V was trimmed by 4 bases and J by 11 bases, leaving 14 bases between them.

This clone was seen only a few times. This chain connects TRBV11-2 to TRBJ1-2, with D maybe TRBD1 (6 bases). The CDR3 is 15 amino acids. Trimming removed 5 bases from V and 8 bases from J, with 21 bases in between. Germline V gives CDR1 SGHAT, CDR2 FQNNGV. CDR3 in amino acids: CASSPGGGRGKGYTF. In nucleotides, the CDR3 is TGTGCCAGCAGCCCCGGGGGGGGCAGGGGAAAGGGCTACACCTTC.

J is TRBJ2-7 and V is TRBV25-1; 7 bases map to TRBD1. Germline V gene lookup returns CDR1 MGHDK and CDR2 SYGVNS. The CDR3 spans 13 residues. V lost 7 bases, J lost 3 bases, and 6 bases stayed unmatched. The CDR3 sequence: CASNRGRGYEQYF. The CDR3 coding sequence is TGTGCCAGCAACAGGGGCCGAGGCTACGAGCAGTACTTC.

The rearrangement links TRBV7-2 to TRBJ1-2, with unresolved D. The V gene's germline CDR1 is SGHTA and CDR2 FQGNSA. V shed 8 bases and J shed 3 bases, with 7 bases lying between them. The CDR3 is made up of 11 amino acids. The CDR3 reads CASARDYGYTF. The CDR3 DNA sequence: TGTGCCAGCGCCCGTGACTATGGCTACACCTTC.

In its sample, this clone was seen a few times. The chain recombines TRBV5-1 with TRBJ1-4; D gene uncertain. V was pared by 5 bases and J by 8 bases, with 7 bases between. CDR3 length: 11 amino acids. Germline-derived CDR1 and CDR2 are SGHRS and YFSETQ. The CDR3 bases are TGCGCCAGCAGATACCACGAAAAACTGTTTTTT. This codes for CASRYHEKLFF.

The chain is built from TRBV18 and TRBJ1-5; unclear D gene. CDR1 and CDR2 from the germline V gene are KGHSH and LQKENI. This CDR3 comprises 15 residues. Deletions cut 2 bases from V and 0 bases from J, with 8 bases between. The chain's CDR3 is CASSPTWGSNQPQHF. The CDR3 nucleotides are TGTGCCAGCTCACCAACCTGGGGTAGCAATCAGCCCCAGCATTTT.

This rearrangement joins TRBV29-1 to TRBJ2-1; 9 positions match TRBD1. The CDR3 extends over 14 amino acids. CDR1 SQVTM and CDR2 ANQGSEA come from the germline V gene. The trim removed 5 bases at V and 4 bases at J, leaving 6 bases unmatched. The chain's CDR3 is CSVPGQGRYNEQFF. For the CDR3, the DNA is TGCAGCGTTCCAGGACAGGGGAGATACAATGAGCAGTTCTTC.

This sequence joins TRBV29-1 and TRBJ1-2; D call uncertain. Germline V CDR1 and CDR2: SQVTM, ANQGSEA. Trimming stripped 0 bases from V and 4 bases from J, with 18 bases between. The CDR3 is 16 amino acids. The CDR3 DNA reads as TGCAGCGTTGAAGAAATCGCTGGCAGGAGAACCTATGGCTACACCTTC. It encodes CSVEEIAGRRTYGYTF.

The chain couples TRBV4-2 to TRBJ1-2, with 8 bases fitting TRBD1. This CDR3 contains 14 residues. Trimming took 3 bases from V and 4 from J; bases not matched to a gene: 4. CDR1 and CDR2 (germline): LGHNA, YNFKEQ. CDR3 protein: CASSQAGTGYGYTF. CDR3 nucleotides: TGTGCCAGCAGCCAGGCCGGGACAGGCTATGGCTACACCTTC.

The rearrangement joins TRBV15 to TRBJ2-5, with no clear D. V was cut by 0 bases and J by 7 bases, with 6 bases left in between. CDR1 is LNHNV, CDR2 YYDKDF, per germline (reference sequence). The CDR3 extends over 12 amino acids. The CDR3: CATSRDSGTQYF. In DNA form, the CDR3 reads TGTGCCACCAGCAGAGATTCAGGGACCCAGTACTTC.

This clone occurred a few times. The chain links TRBV5-6 to TRBJ2-7; D perhaps matches TRBD1 (6 bases). V was trimmed by 2 bases and J by 3 bases, leaving 12 bases between them. This CDR3 contains 14 residues. Germline V gene sequence: CDR1 SGHDT, CDR2 YYEEEE. The CDR3 loop reads CASSFVQGSYEQYF. The CDR3 coding sequence is TGTGCCAGCAGCTTTGTTCAGGGGAGCTACGAGCAGTACTTC.

The V and J genes are TRBV29-1 and TRBJ2-1; 10 bases align to TRBD1. V shed 6 bases, J shed 4 bases, and the junction held 3 bases outside the gene matches. The V gene's germline CDR1 is SQVTM and CDR2 ANQGSEA. The CDR3 length is 13 residues. CDR3 amino acids: CSVRTGGYNEQFF. CDR3 sequence (DNA): TGCAGCGTACGGACAGGGGGATACAATGAGCAGTTCTTC.

The chain is built from TRBV4-1 and TRBJ1-2, with unresolved D. V was trimmed by 0 bases and J by 3 bases, leaving 2 bases between them. In germline, CDR1 is MGHRA, CDR2 YSYEKL. This CDR3 is 12 amino acids long. The CDR3 is CASSQEDYGYTF. The CDR3 nucleotides read TGCGCCAGCAGCCAAGAGGACTATGGCTACACCTTC.

This clone was counted between two and nine times. This chain uses TRBV30 with TRBJ1-2; weak D call: TRBD1 (5 bases). Trimming removed 4 bases from V and 7 bases from J, with 13 bases in between. Germline V gives CDR1 GTSNPN, CDR2 SVGIG (reference sequence). The CDR3 spans 12 residues. The CDR3 is CAWKEDNPGYTF. The CDR3 DNA reads as TGTGCCTGGAAGGAGGACAATCCTGGCTACACCTTC.

V is TRBV6-1 and J is TRBJ2-1; 7 positions match TRBD1. The V segment lost 5 bases and the J segment 7 bases; nucleotides outside the gene matches: 11. The germline gives CDR1 MNHNS, CDR2 SASEGT. CDR3 size: 15 residues. CDR3: CASSPPGGVWNEQFF. For the CDR3, the DNA is TGTGCCAGCAGTCCTCCAGGGGGAGTCTGGAATGAGCAGTTCTTC.

V gene TRBV5-6 combines with J gene TRBJ2-1, with unresolved D. The CDR3 has 11 amino acids. The V end was cut by 1 base, the J end by 7 bases, with 3 bases between. Germline V gene data show CDR1 as SGHDT and CDR2 as YYEEEE. CDR3 loop: CASSLINEQFF. CDR3 DNA sequence: TGTGCCAGCAGCTTGATTAATGAGCAGTTCTTC.

This rearrangement joins TRBV30 to TRBJ1-2, with 9 positions matching TRBD1. V dropped 2 bases and J dropped 13; count of bases not matched to a gene: 11. The CDR3 is 13 residues long. Germline V gene sequence: CDR1 GTSNPN, CDR2 SVGIG (reference sequence). DNA of the CDR3: TGTGCCTGGAGTCACCCCAACAGGGGGCAGCTCACCTTC. Amino acids: CAWSHPNRGQLTF.

As to this clone: Other nucleotide sequences from this sample produce the same CDR3. The chain couples TRBV5-6 to TRBJ1-2; D is unclear. The length of the CDR3 is 13 residues. Trimming took off 2 bases at V and 2 bases at J, with 7 bases between the two ends. Germline V gives CDR1 SGHDT, CDR2 YYEEEE. The CDR3 DNA reads as TGTGCCAGCAGCTTCGGGCGGAACTATGGCTACACCTTC. It codes for CASSFGRNYGYTF.

The V call is TRBV10-3, the J call TRBJ2-7, with D perhaps matching TRBD1 or TRBD2 (5 bases each). The CDR3 extends over 13 amino acids. V gave up 5 bases and J gave up 0 bases, with 8 bases separating them. CDR1 is ENHRY, CDR2 SYGVKD, per germline. The CDR3 loop is CAISPGSSYEQYF. In DNA form, the CDR3 reads TGTGCCATCAGTCCAGGGAGCTCCTACGAGCAGTACTTC.